The 19 T cell receptor beta chains given below trace back to one sample, sequenced in a study of T cell changes during pregnancy in multiple sclerosis. Measured with immunoSEQ multiplex PCR; TCRdb has only the in-frame clones, and not every one. The profile shows around 47,000 clones, approximately 96% of them singletons. Sequenced material: peripheral blood, taken in the second trimester of pregnancy. The origin of the receptors is a female donor with multiple sclerosis, enrolled in a pregnancy study.

This rearrangement joins TRBV28 to TRBJ1-1; D is perhaps TRBD1 (5 bases). The germline gives CDR1 MDHEN, CDR2 SYDVKM. Trimming removed 5 bases at V and 3 bases at J, with 16 bases between. This CDR3 has 15 residues. CDR3 coding DNA: TGTGCCAGCAGTCCCGGGGTGGGGGGGGACACTGAAGCTTTCTTT. It is translated as CASSPGVGGDTEAFF.

The table lists this clone with a count of one. V gene TRBV6-5 combines with J gene TRBJ2-1; TRBD1 matches at 7 bases. J lost 7 bases, V lost 4 bases, and 7 bases had no gene match. CDR1 and CDR2 from the germline V gene are MNHEY and SVGAGI. The CDR3 runs to 14 residues. As DNA, the CDR3 is TGTGCCAGCAGTTTTACAGGGGTAGGAAATGAGCAGTTCTTC. Translating it yields CASSFTGVGNEQFF.

The rearrangement links TRBV6-6 to TRBJ2-7; possible D gene TRBD1, 5 bases. Trimming took off 0 bases at V and 0 bases at J, with 12 bases between the two ends. The CDR3 contains 16 residues. The germline gives CDR1 MNHNY, CDR2 SVGAGI (reference sequence). The CDR3 region has the DNA TGTGCCAGCAGTTACTCGAGAACAGGCTTCTCCTACGAGCAGTACTTC. This gives the protein CASSYSRTGFSYEQYF.

With regard to this clone: The same CDR3 can be traced to other DNA sequences in this sample. This chain joins TRBV5-1 and TRBJ2-3; 14 bases agree with TRBD2. Germline trimming cut 4 bases from V and 5 bases from J; bases unmatched to any gene: 3. Germline V gene data show CDR1 as SGHRS and CDR2 as YFSETQ. This CDR3 comprises 15 residues. The CDR3 loop is CASSLGLAGVDTQYF. CDR3 nucleotides: TGCGCCAGCAGCCTGGGACTAGCGGGAGTAGATACGCAGTATTTT.

The chain uses TRBV10-3 and TRBJ1-4, with a possible D match to TRBD1 (5 bases). The CDR3 length is 14 residues. Trimming removed 2 bases at V and 8 bases at J, with 12 bases between. Germline loops: CDR1 ENHRY, CDR2 SYGVKD. CDR3 nucleotides: TGTGCCATCAGTGAGGGGCAGGGTGGGGAAAAACTGTTTTTT. Its translation is CAISEGQGGEKLFF.

The chain employs TRBV19 and TRBJ1-1; 8 bases match TRBD1. The CDR3 contains 14 residues. V shed 5 bases, J shed 5 bases, and the junction held 7 bases outside the gene matches. CDR1 is LNHDA and CDR2 is SQIVND in the germline V gene (reference sequence). The DNA of the CDR3 is TGTGCCAGTAGTGAGACGGGACAGGCGACTGAAGCTTTCTTT. It specifies CASSETGQATEAFF.

The chain is built from TRBV11-2 and TRBJ1-4, with a weak D call TRBD1 (5 bases). The germline CDR1 and CDR2 sequences are SGHAT and FQNNGV. The CDR3 runs 14 residues. Trimming removed 5 bases at V and 8 bases at J, with 15 bases between. CDR3 in amino acids: CASSPGGKREKLFF. Written as DNA, the CDR3 is TGTGCCAGCAGCCCTGGGGGGAAGAGAGAAAAACTGTTTTTT.

The chain employs TRBV28 and TRBJ2-3; the D gene is possibly TRBD1 (5 bases). Trimming left V 5 bases short and J 2 bases short, with 11 bases between. Germline CDR1 and CDR2: MDHEN and SYDVKM. The CDR3 length is 14 residues. The CDR3 nucleotides read TGTGCCAGCAGTACAACAGGATTCACAGATACGCAGTATTTT. As protein: CASSTTGFTDTQYF.

The chain is built from TRBV25-1 and TRBJ2-3; TRBD2 matches at 9 bases. The CDR3 contains 15 residues. Germline V gene lookup returns CDR1 MGHDK and CDR2 SYGVNS. J gave up 2 bases and V 7 bases, and 7 bases lay outside the gene matches. CDR3 region: CASTPASGTTDTQYF. CDR3 nucleotide sequence: TGTGCCAGCACCCCGGCTAGCGGGACCACAGATACGCAGTATTTT.

This sequence joins TRBV19 and TRBJ2-3; TRBD1 matches 8 bases. The CDR3 is 15 residues long. V was pared by 4 bases and J by 6 bases, with 9 bases of the junction left unmatched. Germline CDR1 LNHDA, CDR2 SQIVND (reference sequence). The DNA for the CDR3 is TGTGCCAGTAGTACCCCGACAGGGGCGTCGGATACGCAGTATTTT. Its protein is CASSTPTGASDTQYF.

V is TRBV2 and J is TRBJ2-7; TRBD2 matches 9 bases. The CDR3 is 18 residues long. J was trimmed by 0 bases and V by 6 bases; bases with no gene match: 15. CDR1 and CDR2 (germline): SNHLY, FYNNEI. The CDR3: CASSPRGASGTGSYEQYF. CDR3 bases: TGTGCCAGCAGCCCTAGGGGAGCTAGCGGGACCGGCTCCTACGAGCAGTACTTC.

The V gene is TRBV6-6, the J gene TRBJ1-2; 7 nucleotides match TRBD1. CDR3 length: 15 amino acids. Germline CDR1 MNHNY, CDR2 SVGAGI (reference sequence). The V segment lost 2 bases and the J segment 8 bases; nucleotides outside the gene matches: 11. Written as DNA, the CDR3 is TGTGCCAGCAGTTACCAACCGACAGGGATGCACGGCTACACCTTC. Its protein product is CASSYQPTGMHGYTF.

V and J are TRBV7-9 and TRBJ2-5; possibly TRBD1 for D (6 bases). The V end was cut by 3 bases, the J end by 0 bases, with 11 bases between. The germline gives CDR1 SEHNR, CDR2 FQNEAQ (reference sequence). The CDR3 totals 15 residues. CDR3 loop: CASSLDSIYQETQYF. The CDR3 nucleotides read TGTGCCAGCAGCTTGGACAGCATCTACCAAGAGACCCAGTACTTC.

The table lists this clone with a count of one. CDR3 protein: CASSHKVAGPYNEQFF. DNA for the CDR3: TGTGCCAGCAGCCACAAAGTGGCGGGACCCTACAATGAGCAGTTCTTC. The chain carries TRBV14 and TRBJ2-1; perhaps TRBD2 as D (6 bases). The length of the CDR3 is 16 residues. Germline-derived CDR1 and CDR2 are SGHDN and FVKESK. V gave up 3 bases and J gave up 2 bases, with 14 bases separating them.

This rearrangement joins TRBV6-6 to TRBJ2-5, with 10 bases aligning to TRBD2. Germline V gene lookup returns CDR1 MNHNY and CDR2 SVGAGI (reference sequence). The CDR3 covers 16 residues. The V gene end was trimmed by 7 bases and the J gene end by 2 bases; junction bases not matched to a gene: 10. The CDR3 spells CASKSRLAGVQETQYF. CDR3 sequence (DNA): TGTGCCAGCAAATCAAGGCTAGCGGGGGTTCAAGAGACCCAGTACTTC.

This clone occurred once. The chain links TRBV4-1 to TRBJ2-1, with 8 nucleotides matching TRBD2. V shed 1 base, J shed 8 bases, and the junction held 10 bases outside the gene matches. The V gene's germline CDR1 is MGHRA and CDR2 YSYEKL. The CDR3 runs 16 residues. The CDR3 protein is CASSQVGLAGADEQFF. CDR3 nucleotide sequence: TGCGCCAGCAGCCAAGTCGGACTAGCCGGAGCGGATGAGCAGTTCTTC.

The V call is TRBV27, the J call TRBJ1-6; D remains unclear. The germline V gene has CDR1 MNHEY and CDR2 SMNVEV (reference sequence). The CDR3 consists of 13 residues. Trimming removed 2 bases at V and 9 bases at J, with 8 bases between. The CDR3 is CASSLREGSPLHF. CDR3 DNA sequence: TGTGCCAGCAGTTTACGGGAGGGTTCACCCCTCCACTTT.

This sequence joins TRBV9 and TRBJ2-3, with 8 nucleotides matching TRBD2. With V trimmed by 4 bases and J by 0 bases, 7 bases remained unmatched. In germline, CDR1 is SGDLS, CDR2 YYNGEE. The CDR3 has 16 residues. The CDR3 DNA is TGTGCCAGCAGCCCAGCCGGGGGGGGGAGCACAGATACGCAGTATTTT. Encoded protein: CASSPAGGGSTDTQYF. Complete variable domain (other parts from reference TRBV9 and TRBJ2-3): DSGVTQTPKHLITATGQRVTLRCSPRSGDLSVYWYQQSLDQGLQFLIQYYNGEERAKGNILERFSAQQFPDLHSELNLSSLELGDSALYFCASSPAGGGSTDTQYFGPGTRLTVL.

In its sample, this clone was seen a few times. The chain recombines TRBV7-9 with TRBJ2-7; 8 positions agree with TRBD1. Losses at the gene ends were 5 bases for V and 3 bases for J; bases not matched to a gene: 9. The CDR3 totals 15 residues. Germline lookup yields CDR1 SEHNR and CDR2 FQNEAQ (reference sequence). CDR3 protein: CASSPRQGTRYEQYF. The CDR3 DNA is TGTGCCAGCAGCCCTCGACAGGGGACGCGCTACGAGCAGTACTTC.